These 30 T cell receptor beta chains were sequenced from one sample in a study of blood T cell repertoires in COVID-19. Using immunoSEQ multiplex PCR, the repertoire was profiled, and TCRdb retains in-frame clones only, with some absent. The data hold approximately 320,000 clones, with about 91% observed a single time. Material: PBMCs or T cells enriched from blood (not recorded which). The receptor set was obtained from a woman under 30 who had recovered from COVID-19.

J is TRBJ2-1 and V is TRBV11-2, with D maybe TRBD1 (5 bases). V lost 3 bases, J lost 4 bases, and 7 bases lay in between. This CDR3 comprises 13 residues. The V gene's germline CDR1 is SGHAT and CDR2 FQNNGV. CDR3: CASSLGRYNEQFF. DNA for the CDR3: TGTGCCAGCAGCTTGGGGCGGTACAATGAGCAGTTCTTC.

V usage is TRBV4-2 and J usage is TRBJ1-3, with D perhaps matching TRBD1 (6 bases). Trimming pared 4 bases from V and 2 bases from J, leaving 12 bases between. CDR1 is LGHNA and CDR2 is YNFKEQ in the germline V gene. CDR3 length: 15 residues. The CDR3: CASSRAGVAGNTIYF. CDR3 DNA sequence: TGTGCCAGCAGCCGAGCAGGGGTAGCTGGAAACACCATATATTTT.

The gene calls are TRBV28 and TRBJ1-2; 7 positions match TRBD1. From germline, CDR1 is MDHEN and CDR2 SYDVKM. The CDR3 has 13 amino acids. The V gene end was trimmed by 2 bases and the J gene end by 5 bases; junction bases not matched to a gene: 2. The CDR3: CASSLGTAYGYTF. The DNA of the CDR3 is TGTGCCAGCAGTTTAGGGACAGCTTATGGCTACACCTTC.

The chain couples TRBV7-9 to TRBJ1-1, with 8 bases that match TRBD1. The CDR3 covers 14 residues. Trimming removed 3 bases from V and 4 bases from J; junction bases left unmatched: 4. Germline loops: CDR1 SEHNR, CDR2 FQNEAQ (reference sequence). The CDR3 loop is CASSFQQGGTEAFF. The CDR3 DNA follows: TGTGCCAGCAGCTTTCAACAGGGGGGCACTGAAGCTTTCTTT.

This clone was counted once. This CDR3 reads CASKLGTGGTEAFF. The CDR3 region has the DNA TGTGCCAGCAAACTGGGAACAGGGGGCACTGAAGCTTTCTTT. The chain links TRBV27 to TRBJ1-1; 8 bases map to TRBD1. The germline gives CDR1 MNHEY, CDR2 SMNVEV (reference sequence). This CDR3 spans 14 amino acids. V was clipped by 7 bases and J by 4 bases; unmatched bases: 8.

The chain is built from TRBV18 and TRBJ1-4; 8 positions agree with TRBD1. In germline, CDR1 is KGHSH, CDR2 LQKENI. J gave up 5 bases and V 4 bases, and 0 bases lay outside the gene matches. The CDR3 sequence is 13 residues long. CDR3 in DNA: TGTGCCAGCTCACGGACAGGGAATGAAAAACTGTTTTTT. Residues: CASSRTGNEKLFF.

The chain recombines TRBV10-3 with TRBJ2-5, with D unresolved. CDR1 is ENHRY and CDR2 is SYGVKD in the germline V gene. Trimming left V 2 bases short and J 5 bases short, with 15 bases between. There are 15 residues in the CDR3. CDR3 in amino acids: CAISERKEPVETQYF. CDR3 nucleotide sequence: TGTGCCATCAGTGAGCGAAAGGAGCCGGTGGAGACCCAGTACTTC.

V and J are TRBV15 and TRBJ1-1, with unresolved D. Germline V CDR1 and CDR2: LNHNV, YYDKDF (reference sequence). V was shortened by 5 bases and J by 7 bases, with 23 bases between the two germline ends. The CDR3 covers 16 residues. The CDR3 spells CATSYSIYGGYGEAFF. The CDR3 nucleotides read TGTGCCACCAGCTACTCAATCTACGGCGGGTACGGTGAAGCTTTCTTT.

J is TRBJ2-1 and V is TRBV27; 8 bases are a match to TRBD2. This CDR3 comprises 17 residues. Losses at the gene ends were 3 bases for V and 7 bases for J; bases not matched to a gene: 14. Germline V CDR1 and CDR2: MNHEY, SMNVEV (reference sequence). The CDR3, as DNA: TGTGCCAGCAGTTTTTGGGGGCTTGGGCGGGGGGAGAATGAGCAGTTCTTC. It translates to CASSFWGLGRGENEQFF.

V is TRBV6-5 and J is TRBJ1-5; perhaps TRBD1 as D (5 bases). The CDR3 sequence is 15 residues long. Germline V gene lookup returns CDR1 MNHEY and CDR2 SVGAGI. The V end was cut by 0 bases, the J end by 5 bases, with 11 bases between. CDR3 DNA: TGTGCCAGCAGTTACTCCGGGCAGGGTGATCAGCCCCAGCATTTT. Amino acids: CASSYSGQGDQPQHF.

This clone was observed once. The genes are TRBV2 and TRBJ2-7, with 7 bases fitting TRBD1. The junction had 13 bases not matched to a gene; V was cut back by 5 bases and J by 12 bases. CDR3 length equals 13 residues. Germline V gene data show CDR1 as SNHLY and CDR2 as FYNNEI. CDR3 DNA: TGTGCCAGCAGTTACGACCGGGACAGATACAGGTACTTC. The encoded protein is CASSYDRDRYRYF.

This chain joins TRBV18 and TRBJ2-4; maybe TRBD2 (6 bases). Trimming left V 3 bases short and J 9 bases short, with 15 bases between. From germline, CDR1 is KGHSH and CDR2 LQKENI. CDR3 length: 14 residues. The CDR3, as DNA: TGTGCCAGCTCACCCGATCTACCGGAGGGCATTCAGTACTTC. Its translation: CASSPDLPEGIQYF.

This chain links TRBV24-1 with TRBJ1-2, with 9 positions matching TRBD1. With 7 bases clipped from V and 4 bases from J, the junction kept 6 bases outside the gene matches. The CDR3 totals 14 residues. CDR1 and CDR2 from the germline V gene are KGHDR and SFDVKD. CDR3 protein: CATRPSDRGYGYTF. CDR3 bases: TGTGCCACCAGACCTTCGGACAGGGGCTATGGCTACACCTTC.

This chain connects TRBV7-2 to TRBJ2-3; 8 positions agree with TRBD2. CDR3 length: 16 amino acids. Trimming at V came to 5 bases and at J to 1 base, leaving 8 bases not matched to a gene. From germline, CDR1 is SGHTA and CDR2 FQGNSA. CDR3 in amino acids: CASSLKAGAGTDTQYF. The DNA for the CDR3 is TGTGCCAGCAGCCTCAAAGCGGGAGCGGGCACAGATACGCAGTATTTT.

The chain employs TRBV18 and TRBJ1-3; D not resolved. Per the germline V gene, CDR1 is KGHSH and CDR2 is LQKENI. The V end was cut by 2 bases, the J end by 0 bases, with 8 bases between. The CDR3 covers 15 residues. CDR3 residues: CASSPDGLSGNTIYF. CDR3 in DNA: TGTGCCAGCTCACCAGATGGCCTCTCTGGAAACACCATATATTTT.

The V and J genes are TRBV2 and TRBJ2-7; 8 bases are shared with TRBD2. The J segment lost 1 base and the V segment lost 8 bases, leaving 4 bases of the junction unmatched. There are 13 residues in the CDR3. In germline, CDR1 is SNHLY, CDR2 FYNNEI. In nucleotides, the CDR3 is TGTGCCAGCTTGGGACTAGTATCCTACGAGCAGTACTTC. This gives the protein CASLGLVSYEQYF.

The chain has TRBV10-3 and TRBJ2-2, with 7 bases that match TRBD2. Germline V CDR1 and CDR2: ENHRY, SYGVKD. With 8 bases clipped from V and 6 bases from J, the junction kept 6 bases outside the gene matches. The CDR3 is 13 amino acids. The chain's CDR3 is CAIGTTLAGELFF. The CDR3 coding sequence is TGTGCCATCGGGACTACCCTGGCCGGGGAGCTGTTTTTT.

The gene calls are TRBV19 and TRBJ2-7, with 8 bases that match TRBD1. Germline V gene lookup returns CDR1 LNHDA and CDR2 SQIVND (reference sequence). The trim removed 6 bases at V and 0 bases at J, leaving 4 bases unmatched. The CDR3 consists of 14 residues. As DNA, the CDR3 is TGTGCCAGTAGCCTACAGGGGGACTCCTACGAGCAGTACTTC. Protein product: CASSLQGDSYEQYF.

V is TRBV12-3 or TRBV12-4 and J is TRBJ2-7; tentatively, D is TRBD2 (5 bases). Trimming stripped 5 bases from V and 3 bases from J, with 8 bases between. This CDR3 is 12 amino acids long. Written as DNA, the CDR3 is TGTGCCAGCAGTCTCCGGGACTACGAGCAGTACTTC. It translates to CASSLRDYEQYF.

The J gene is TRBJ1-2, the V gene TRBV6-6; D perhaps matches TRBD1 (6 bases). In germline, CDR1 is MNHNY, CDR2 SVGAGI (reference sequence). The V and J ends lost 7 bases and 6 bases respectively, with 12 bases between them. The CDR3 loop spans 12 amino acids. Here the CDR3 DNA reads TGTGCCAGCACCTACGGACAGAATGGCTACACCTTC. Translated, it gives CASTYGQNGYTF.

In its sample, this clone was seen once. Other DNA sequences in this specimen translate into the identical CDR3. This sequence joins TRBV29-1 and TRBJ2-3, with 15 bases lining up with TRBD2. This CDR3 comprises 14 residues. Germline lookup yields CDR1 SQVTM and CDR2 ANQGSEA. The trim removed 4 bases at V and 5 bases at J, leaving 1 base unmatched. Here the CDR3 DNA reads TGCAGCGTTGGGGGACTAGCGGGAGGAGATACGCAGTATTTT. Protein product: CSVGGLAGGDTQYF.

The CDR3 sequence is CASSPAGTRYTDTQYF. In DNA form, the CDR3 reads TGCGCCAGCAGCCCGGCCGGGACTCGTTACACAGATACGCAGTATTTT. The rearrangement joins TRBV5-1 to TRBJ2-3, with D possibly TRBD2 on 6 matching bases. The CDR3 has 16 residues. The V gene lost 4 bases and the J gene lost 2 bases, with 17 bases spanning the gap. Germline V CDR1 and CDR2: SGHRS, YFSETQ.

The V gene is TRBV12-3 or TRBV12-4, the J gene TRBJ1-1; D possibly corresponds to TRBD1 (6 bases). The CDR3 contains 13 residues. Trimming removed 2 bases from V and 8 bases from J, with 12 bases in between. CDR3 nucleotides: TGTGCCAGCAGTTTAAGGGGGGGCAAGGAAGCTTTCTTT. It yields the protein CASSLRGGKEAFF.

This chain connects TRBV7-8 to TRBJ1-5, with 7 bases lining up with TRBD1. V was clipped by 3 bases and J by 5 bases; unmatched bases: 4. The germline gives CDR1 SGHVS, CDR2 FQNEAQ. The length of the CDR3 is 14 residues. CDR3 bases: TGTGCCAGCAGCTTGACAGGGTTTGATCAGCCCCAGCATTTT. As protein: CASSLTGFDQPQHF.

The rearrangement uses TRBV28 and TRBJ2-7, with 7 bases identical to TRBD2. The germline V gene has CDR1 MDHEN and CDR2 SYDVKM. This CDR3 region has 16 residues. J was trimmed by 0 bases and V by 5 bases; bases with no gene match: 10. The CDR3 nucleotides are TGTGCCAGCAGTCCGACGGGGGGACCGGCCTCCTACGAGCAGTACTTC. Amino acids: CASSPTGGPASYEQYF.

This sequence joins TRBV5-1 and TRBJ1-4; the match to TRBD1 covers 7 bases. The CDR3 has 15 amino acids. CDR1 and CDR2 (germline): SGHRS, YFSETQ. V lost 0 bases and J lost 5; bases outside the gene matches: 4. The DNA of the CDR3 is TGCGCCAGCAGCTTGGAGGCAGGGGGGAATGAAAAACTGTTTTTT. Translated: CASSLEAGGNEKLFF.

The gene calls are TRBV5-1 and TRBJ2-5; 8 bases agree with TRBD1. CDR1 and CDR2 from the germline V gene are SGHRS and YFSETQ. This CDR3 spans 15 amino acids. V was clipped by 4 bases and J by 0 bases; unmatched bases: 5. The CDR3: CASSPMTGDQETQYF. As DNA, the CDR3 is TGCGCCAGCAGCCCAATGACAGGGGACCAAGAGACCCAGTACTTC.

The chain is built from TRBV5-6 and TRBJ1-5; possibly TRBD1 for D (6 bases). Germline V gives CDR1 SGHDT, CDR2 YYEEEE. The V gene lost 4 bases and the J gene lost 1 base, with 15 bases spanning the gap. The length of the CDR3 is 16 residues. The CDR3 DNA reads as TGTGCCAGCAGCCCCAGCGCAGGGGCCAGCAATCAGCCCCAGCATTTT. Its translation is CASSPSAGASNQPQHF.

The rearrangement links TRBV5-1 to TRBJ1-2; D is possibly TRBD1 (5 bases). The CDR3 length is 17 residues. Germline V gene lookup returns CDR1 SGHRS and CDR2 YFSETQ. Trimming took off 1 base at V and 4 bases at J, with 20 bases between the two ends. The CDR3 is CASSLLEAGARSYGYTF. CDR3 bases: TGCGCCAGCAGCTTGCTTGAAGCTGGGGCAAGGAGCTATGGCTACACCTTC.

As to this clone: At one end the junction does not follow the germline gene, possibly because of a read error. For the CDR3, the DNA is TGTGCCAGTAGGATAGCGGGAGGGCGAAACTACGAGCAGTACTTC. Its protein is CASRIAGGRNYEQYF. The chain employs TRBV19 and TRBJ2-7, with 11 bases fitting TRBD2. The germline gives CDR1 LNHDA, CDR2 SQIVND (reference sequence). The CDR3 is made up of 15 amino acids.